This T cell receptor beta chain was profiled in a study of T-cell reconstitution after alpha-beta-depleted transplantation in children. Study results and limitations: After transplant, at about two months, alpha-beta T cells were reportedly derived from several hundred expanded graft clones.

Trimming removed 2 bases at V and 7 bases at J, with 11 bases between. This CDR3 region has 14 residues. Per the germline V gene, CDR1 is ENHRY and CDR2 is SYGVKD. Details on this clonotype: The antigen is unknown.

Library preparation (for TCRbeta) was performed with unique molecular identifiers. A single record per CDR3 protein comes from TCRdb applying MiXCR to the PCR reads. Of fewer than 250,000 distinct CDR3 sequences in the sample, approximately 19% were seen once. This TCR came from a male patient between 2 and 10 years old who had a stem cell transplant for acute lymphoblastic leukemia, so the T cells may come from the graft donor. The V call is TRBV10-3, the J call TRBJ1-4, with unresolved D. Here the sequenced sample was PBMCs, mostly from graft donor cells, taken 360 days after TCRalphabeta/CD19-depleted stem cell transplant. The CDR3 here is CAISEKGFGEKLFF. The CDR3 coding sequence is TGTGCCATCAGTGAGAAAGGTTTTGGTGAAAAACTGTTTTTT.